What follows describes a single T cell receptor beta chain. Germline-derived CDR1 and CDR2 are KGHDR and SFDVKD. This CDR3 has 23 amino acids. V was trimmed by 9 bases and J by 4 bases, leaving 42 bases between them. Assay: immunoSEQ multiplex PCR; the TCRdb copy retains only in-frame clones and omits some. Of some 300,000 clones listed, more than 75% are singletons. This sample is part of a study of blood T cell repertoires in COVID-19. Study overall: Recovered Cohort 3 donors showed two negative PCRs, clearance, or symptom resolution.

Ages ranged from about 18 to 100 years, with residence in around 24 US areas. Sequenced input: PBMCs or T cells enriched from blood (not recorded which). The sequence was obtained from a woman aged 55-70 years in a cohort exposed to, infected with or recovered from COVID-19 (not recorded which). The rearrangement links TRBV24-1 to TRBJ1-5; D possibly corresponds to TRBD1 (6 bases). CDR3 sequence reads: CATARTTKVDLIPPRDKNQPQHF. For the CDR3, the DNA is TGTGCCACCGCCAGAACTACTAAGGTCGATTTAATTCCACCCCGGGACAAAAATCAGCCCCAGCATTTT.